A single sample gave rise to the 20 T cell receptor beta chains below, sequenced in a study of blood T cell repertoires in COVID-19. The table came from immunoSEQ multiplex PCR; TCRdb's copy has only in-frame clones and leaves some out. This sample yields some 220,000 clones, of which approximately 83% are seen a single time; 1.3% belongs to the top ten. The specimen was peripheral blood. The source of these receptors is a woman aged 30 to 39 with COVID-19, enrolled during active disease.

The J gene is TRBJ2-1, the V gene TRBV7-6, with TRBD2 as a possible D gene (6 bases). V was cut by 5 bases and J by 12 bases, with 20 bases left in between. The length of the CDR3 is 14 residues. CDR1 is SGHVS and CDR2 is FNYEAQ in the germline V gene. CDR3: CASSPRDSREVQFF. CDR3 coding DNA: TGTGCCAGCAGCCCTAGGGACTCCAGAGAGGTGCAGTTCTTC.

As regards this clone: One end of the junction is discordant with germline, which a read error may explain. This chain uses TRBV12-3 or TRBV12-4 with TRBJ1-2; the D is unclear. There are 12 residues in the CDR3. The CDR3 nucleotides read TGTACCAGCAGTTTAGGCGGAATTGGCTACACCTTC. Translated, it gives CTSSLGGIGYTF.

This chain connects TRBV5-4 to TRBJ1-4, with D possibly matching TRBD1 (5 bases). The CDR3 totals 15 residues. Germline V gene lookup returns CDR1 SGHNT and CDR2 YYREEE (reference sequence). Trimming took 4 bases from V and 3 from J, leaving 13 bases between them. The CDR3 loop reads CASSRPGGANEKLFF. CDR3 coding DNA: TGTGCCAGCAGCCGACCGGGGGGAGCTAATGAAAAACTGTTTTTT.

The chain couples TRBV4-3 to TRBJ2-1, with TRBD2 matching 9 bases. Germline CDR1 reads LGHNA; CDR2 reads YSLEER. The V and J ends lost 1 base and 6 bases, in that order; junction bases with no gene match: 4. The CDR3 runs 15 residues. The CDR3: CASSQVAGAFNEQFF. CDR3 DNA sequence: TGCGCCAGCAGCCAAGTAGCGGGGGCATTCAATGAGCAGTTCTTC.

This chain connects TRBV28 to TRBJ1-2; 10 bases are a match to TRBD1. This CDR3 region has 14 residues. V dropped 10 bases and J dropped 10; count of bases not matched to a gene: 15. The germline V gene encodes CDR1 MDHEN and CDR2 SYDVKM. Here the CDR3 reads CATLEGTGDVDYTF. The CDR3 region has the DNA TGTGCCACCCTCGAAGGGACAGGGGACGTCGACTACACCTTC.

This clone was picked up a small number of times. The chain couples TRBV6-5 to TRBJ2-1, with TRBD2 as a possible D gene (6 bases). With 0 bases removed from V and 6 bases from J, the gap between germline ends came to 9 bases. The CDR3 is made up of 14 amino acids. Per germline, CDR1 MNHEY and CDR2 SVGAGI. CDR3 sequence (DNA): TGTGCCAGCAGTTACTCGAGGAGGGGCAATGAGCAGTTCTTC. Translated, it gives CASSYSRRGNEQFF.

The DNA of the CDR3 is TGTGCCAGCTCACTCACGGACAGTTACGAGCAGTACTTC. Its translation is CASSLTDSYEQYF. The chain has TRBV18 and TRBJ2-7; a weak D match, TRBD1 (6 bases). Germline values: CDR1 KGHSH, CDR2 LQKENI. This CDR3 spans 13 amino acids. V shed 4 bases and J shed 4 bases, with 11 bases lying between them.

The gene calls are TRBV6-6 and TRBJ1-1; D is undetermined. CDR1 and CDR2 from the germline V gene are MNHNY and SVGAGI (reference sequence). The CDR3 consists of 13 residues. Trimming took 0 bases from V and 5 from J, leaving 7 bases between them. For the CDR3, the DNA is TGTGCCAGCAGTTACTCAGTAGTGACTGAAGCTTTCTTT. Encoded protein: CASSYSVVTEAFF.

The V call is TRBV19, the J call TRBJ2-3; 8 nucleotides line up with TRBD2. Trimming removed 7 bases from V and 2 bases from J; junction bases left unmatched: 5. The CDR3 extends over 14 amino acids. The germline V gene has CDR1 LNHDA and CDR2 SQIVND (reference sequence). CDR3 nucleotide sequence: TGTGCCAGTACCCTGCGGGGGGCCACAGATACGCAGTATTTT. Amino acid sequence: CASTLRGATDTQYF.

The chain uses TRBV18 and TRBJ1-2; D is unresolved. V gave up 3 bases and J gave up 8 bases, with 19 bases separating them. Germline V lookup: CDR1 KGHSH, CDR2 LQKENI. The CDR3 has 15 residues. The CDR3, as DNA: TGTGCCAGCTCACCTCCGATCGACCCCTCGGGAGGCTACACCTTC. Amino acid sequence: CASSPPIDPSGGYTF.

The chain uses TRBV30 and TRBJ2-2; unclear D gene. V lost 3 bases to trimming and J lost 6 bases, with 11 bases between them. Germline CDR1 is GTSNPN and CDR2 is SVGIG (reference sequence). The CDR3 covers 13 residues. CDR3 bases: TGTGCCTGGAGAGAATCTAGAGCCGGGGAGCTGTTTTTT. Protein product: CAWRESRAGELFF.

A few counts support this clone. The CDR3 spells CASSSPTIGQGGISPLHF. CDR3 sequence (DNA): TGTGCCAGCAGCTCGCCGACGATTGGACAGGGTGGAATTTCACCCCTCCACTTT. The chain has TRBV7-2 and TRBJ1-6, with 8 bases aligning to TRBD1. The CDR3 extends over 18 amino acids. The V and J ends lost 4 bases and 9 bases, in that order; junction bases with no gene match: 17. Germline-derived CDR1 and CDR2 are SGHTA and FQGNSA.

The chain carries TRBV27 and TRBJ2-7; D is possibly TRBD1 (5 bases). This CDR3 is 15 amino acids long. V lost 2 bases and J 0 bases, leaving 11 bases between the germline ends. Germline V gene data show CDR1 as MNHEY and CDR2 as SMNVEV (reference sequence). Here the CDR3 reads CASSLQGRASYEQYF. CDR3 nucleotides: TGTGCCAGCAGTTTACAGGGCAGGGCCTCCTACGAGCAGTACTTC.

V usage is TRBV9 and J usage is TRBJ2-2; TRBD2 might be the D (6 bases). From germline, CDR1 is SGDLS and CDR2 YYNGEE. The CDR3 extends over 15 amino acids. Trimming left V 0 bases short and J 4 bases short, with 10 bases between. CDR3 coding DNA: TGTGCCAGCAGCGTAGTCCCACTAGCCACCGGGGAGCTGTTTTTT. This translates into CASSVVPLATGELFF.

The gene calls are TRBV9 and TRBJ2-2; TRBD2 aligns across 12 bases. The CDR3 consists of 21 residues. Germline values: CDR1 SGDLS, CDR2 YYNGEE. J gave up 3 bases and V 5 bases, and 20 bases lay outside the gene matches. CDR3 protein: CASRIFGGASGRAGDTGELFF. CDR3 sequence (DNA): TGTGCCAGCAGAATATTTGGTGGGGCTAGCGGGAGGGCCGGGGACACCGGGGAGCTGTTTTTT.

The rearrangement joins TRBV3-1 (or the pseudogene TRBV3-2) to TRBJ2-5, with unresolved D. Germline loops: CDR1 LGHDT, CDR2 YNNKEL (reference sequence). Trimming shortened V by 1 base and J by 0 bases, and 9 bases separated the two germline ends. The CDR3 spans 15 residues. The CDR3 reads CASSQGIQYQETQYF. The CDR3 DNA follows: TGTGCCAGCAGCCAAGGTATCCAGTACCAAGAGACCCAGTACTTC.

The DNA for the CDR3 is TGTGCCAGCAGCCCGGGACAGATAATCATCCAAGAGACCCAGTACTTC. This sequence encodes CASSPGQIIIQETQYF. The chain uses TRBV9 and TRBJ2-5; 7 nucleotides align to TRBD1. Germline trimming cut 4 bases from V and 1 base from J; bases unmatched to any gene: 10. CDR1 and CDR2 from the germline V gene are SGDLS and YYNGEE. The CDR3 is made up of 16 amino acids.

This rearrangement joins TRBV10-2 to TRBJ2-7; TRBD1 matches 7 bases. Unmatched junction bases numbered 0, after V lost 6 bases and J lost 4 bases. CDR1 is WSHSY and CDR2 is SAAADI in the germline V gene. This CDR3 region has 11 residues. The CDR3, as DNA: TGCGCCAGCAGGACAGGGTACGAGCAGTACTTC. This codes for CASRTGYEQYF.

V gene TRBV27 combines with J gene TRBJ2-7; 8 bases are shared with TRBD1. The germline CDR1 and CDR2 sequences are MNHEY and SMNVEV (reference sequence). V shed 5 bases and J 3 bases; nucleotides not matched to a gene: 12. The CDR3 length is 16 residues. The CDR3 DNA reads TGTGCCAGCAGTCTCCGCCGGGACAGGATCAACTACGAGCAGTACTTC. It encodes CASSLRRDRINYEQYF.

This chain uses TRBV25-1 with TRBJ1-1, with 7 bases aligning to TRBD1. CDR3 size: 16 residues. CDR1 and CDR2 from the germline V gene are MGHDK and SYGVNS. After removal of 0 bases from V and 4 bases from J, the junction contained 8 bases not matched to a gene. Here the CDR3 reads CASSEYGGGRSTEAFF. The DNA of the CDR3 is TGTGCCAGCAGTGAATATGGAGGGGGCAGAAGCACTGAAGCTTTCTTT.